The 10 T cell receptor beta chains reported below all come from one sample, sequenced in a study of cytomegalovirus exposure and HLA in healthy donors. The PCR ran on 60 Vbeta and 13 Jbeta primers. Clones were read by immunoSEQ multiplex PCR, and TCRdb kept only the in-frame ones, dropping some. Here the sample table reports more than 130,000 clones. The specimen sequenced was PBMCs. The receptors originated from a man aged 35 to 55 in good health and CMV-seronegative.

This chain uses TRBV4-3 with TRBJ2-1; D not resolved. Germline V CDR1 and CDR2: LGHNA, YSLEER. V lost 3 bases and J 3 bases, leaving 12 bases between the germline ends. The CDR3 sequence is 15 residues long. The CDR3 bases are TGCGCCAGCAGCCAGTTAGACAACCACTACAATGAGCAGTTCTTC. Protein: CASSQLDNHYNEQFF.

The rearrangement joins TRBV5-6 to TRBJ1-6; perhaps TRBD1 as D (5 bases). The CDR3 length is 15 residues. The germline CDR1 and CDR2 sequences are SGHDT and YYEEEE. The V and J ends lost 4 bases and 5 bases respectively, with 13 bases between them. The CDR3 bases are TGTGCCAGCAGCGCGGGGGGTACGAATAATTCACCCCTCCACTTT. Protein: CASSAGGTNNSPLHF.

The chain has TRBV6-1 and TRBJ1-4; D uncertain. This CDR3 comprises 15 residues. Germline V lookup: CDR1 MNHNS, CDR2 SASEGT. The V end lost 2 bases, the J end lost 3 bases, and 10 bases lay between the germline ends. The CDR3 coding sequence is TGTGCCAGCAGTGAAATGATGGCGGCTAATGAAAAACTGTTTTTT. It translates to CASSEMMAANEKLFF.

The chain couples TRBV2 to TRBJ1-2, with 7 bases lining up with TRBD1. The CDR3 is 12 residues long. Losses at the gene ends were 3 bases for V and 7 bases for J; bases not matched to a gene: 2. CDR1 and CDR2 (germline): SNHLY, FYNNEI. The CDR3 sequence: CASSETGFGYTF. In nucleotides, the CDR3 is TGTGCCAGCAGTGAGACAGGGTTTGGCTACACCTTC.

The chain joins TRBV28 to TRBJ1-5, with a possible D match to TRBD1 (6 bases). The germline V gene encodes CDR1 MDHEN and CDR2 SYDVKM. The CDR3 is 14 amino acids. V gave up 2 bases and J gave up 7 bases, with 12 bases separating them. CDR3 coding DNA: TGTGCCAGCAGTTTACGGGGGGCTATACAGCCCCAGCATTTT. Translated: CASSLRGAIQPQHF.

The chain combines TRBV10-3 with TRBJ2-1; possible D gene TRBD1, 6 bases. The CDR3 has 10 amino acids. Between the trimmed V and J ends, which lost 9 bases and 9 bases, there was a span of 9 bases. CDR1 is ENHRY and CDR2 is SYGVKD in the germline V gene. CDR3: CAMGAGEQFF. The CDR3 DNA is TGTGCCATGGGGGCAGGTGAGCAGTTCTTC.

The rearrangement links TRBV28 to TRBJ1-1, with TRBD1 matching 9 bases. The CDR3 spans 14 residues. In germline, CDR1 is MDHEN, CDR2 SYDVKM. With V trimmed by 1 base and J by 5 bases, 2 bases remained unmatched. CDR3 DNA sequence: TGTGCCAGCAGTTTATCCGGGACAGGGACTGAAGCTTTCTTT. It is translated as CASSLSGTGTEAFF.

As for this clone: Distinct nucleotide sequences in the sample also encode this CDR3. The chain combines TRBV18 with TRBJ1-2, with TRBD1 identical over 9 bases. The CDR3 extends over 14 amino acids. Germline V gene lookup returns CDR1 KGHSH and CDR2 LQKENI. Germline trimming cut 2 bases from V and 2 bases from J; bases unmatched to any gene: 0. In DNA form, the CDR3 reads TGTGCCAGCTCACCAGGGACAGGGAACTATGGCTACACCTTC. Amino acid sequence: CASSPGTGNYGYTF.

The chain carries TRBV5-1 and TRBJ2-7, with D hard to call. The CDR3 is 16 amino acids. Trimming stripped 0 bases from V and 2 bases from J, with 15 bases between. The germline gives CDR1 SGHRS, CDR2 YFSETQ. The CDR3 sequence is CASSLDPLGPTYEQYF. As DNA, the CDR3 is TGCGCCAGCAGCTTGGACCCCTTGGGCCCTACCTACGAGCAGTACTTC.

J is TRBJ2-3 and V is TRBV4-3; 13 bases are shared with TRBD2. The trim removed 0 bases at V and 6 bases at J, leaving 3 bases unmatched. Germline loops: CDR1 LGHNA, CDR2 YSLEER. The CDR3 is 16 amino acids. This CDR3 reads CASSQELAGGSDTQYF. In nucleotides, the CDR3 is TGCGCCAGCAGCCAAGAACTAGCGGGGGGGAGCGATACGCAGTATTTT.